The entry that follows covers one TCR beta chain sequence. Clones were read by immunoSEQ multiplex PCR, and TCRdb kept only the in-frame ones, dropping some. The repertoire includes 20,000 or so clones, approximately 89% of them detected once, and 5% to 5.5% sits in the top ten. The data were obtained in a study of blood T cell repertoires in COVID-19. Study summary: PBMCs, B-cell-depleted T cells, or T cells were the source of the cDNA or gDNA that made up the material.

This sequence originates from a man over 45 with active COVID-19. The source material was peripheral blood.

The CDR3, as DNA: TGTGCCAGCAGCGGGGTTCCTAGCGGTCCCACAGATACGCAGTATTTT. It encodes CASSGVPSGPTDTQYF. V and J are TRBV5-6 and TRBJ2-3, with 7 bases aligning to TRBD2. This CDR3 is 16 amino acids long. CDR1 is SGHDT and CDR2 is YYEEEE in the germline V gene. V trimming: 4 bases; J trimming: 2 bases; junction bases outside the gene matches: 10. Full variable domain (outside the CDR3, taken from reference TRBV5-6 and TRBJ2-3): DAGVTQSPTHLIKTRGQQVTLRCSPKSGHDTVSWYQQALGQGPQFIFQYYEEEERQRGNFPDRFSGHQFPNYSSELNVNALLLGDSALYLCASSGVPSGPTDTQYFGPGTRLTVL.